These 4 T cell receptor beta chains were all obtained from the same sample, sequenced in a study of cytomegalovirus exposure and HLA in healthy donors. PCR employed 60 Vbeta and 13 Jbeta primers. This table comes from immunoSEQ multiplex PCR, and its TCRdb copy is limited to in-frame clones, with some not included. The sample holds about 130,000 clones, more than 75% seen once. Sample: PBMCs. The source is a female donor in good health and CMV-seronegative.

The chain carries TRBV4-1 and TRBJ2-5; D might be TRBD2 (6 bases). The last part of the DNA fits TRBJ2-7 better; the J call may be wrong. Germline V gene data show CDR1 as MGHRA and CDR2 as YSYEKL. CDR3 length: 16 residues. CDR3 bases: TGCGCCAGCAGCGAATTTGCGGCCGGGAGCTCCTACGAGCAGTACTTC. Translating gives CASSEFAAGSSYEQYF.

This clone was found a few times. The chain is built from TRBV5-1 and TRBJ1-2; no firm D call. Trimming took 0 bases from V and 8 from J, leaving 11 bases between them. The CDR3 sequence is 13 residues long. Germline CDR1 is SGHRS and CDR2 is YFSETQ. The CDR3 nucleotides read TGCGCCAGCAGCTTGGCCACAGCTAAGGGCTACACCTTC. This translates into CASSLATAKGYTF. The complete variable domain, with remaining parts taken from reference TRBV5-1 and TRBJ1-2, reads KAGVTQTPRYLIKTRGQQVTLSCSPISGHRSVSWYQQTPGQGLQFLFEYFSETQRNKGNFPGRFSGRQFSNSRSEMNVSTLELGDSALYLCASSLATAKGYTFGSGTRLTVV.

The CDR3: CASSQDGTSGASYNEQFF. The CDR3 DNA sequence: TGTGCCAGCAGCCAAGATGGGACTAGCGGTGCCTCCTACAATGAGCAGTTCTTC. The rearrangement links TRBV4-2 to TRBJ2-1, with TRBD2 identical over 11 bases. This CDR3 spans 18 amino acids. Germline CDR1 reads LGHNA; CDR2 reads YNFKEQ. The V gene end was trimmed by 0 bases and the J gene end by 0 bases; junction bases not matched to a gene: 4.

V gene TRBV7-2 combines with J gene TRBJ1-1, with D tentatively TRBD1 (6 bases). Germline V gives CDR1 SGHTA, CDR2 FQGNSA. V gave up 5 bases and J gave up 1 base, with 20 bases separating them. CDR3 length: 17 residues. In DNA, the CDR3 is TGTGCCAGCAGCAGCCACCCGCCGGGACATCCGAACACTGAAGCTTTCTTT. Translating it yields CASSSHPPGHPNTEAFF.